This TCR beta chain was sequenced in a study of shared clonotypes between healthy human individuals. Study-level information: Donor ages ranged 18 to 49 years: a couple of women, a few men.

Germline loops: CDR1 MGHDK, CDR2 SYGVNS. This CDR3 contains 16 residues. The V gene end was trimmed by 2 bases and the J gene end by 4 bases; junction bases not matched to a gene: 7. Each donor was a Caucasian adult residing in Nashville, Tennessee. The assay was run at deep level. Profiled with immunoSEQ multiplex PCR; TCRdb holds only in-frame clones, not every one. The sample has 450,000 to 500,000 clones, almost 80% seen once. Sequenced input: PBMCs. The receptor was isolated from a woman between 35 and 50 years old in good health. Some clones in this sample may be carry-over from other donors' samples. V is TRBV25-1 and J is TRBJ2-5; TRBD2 agrees at 10 bases. The CDR3: CASSEQGLAGVETQYF. The CDR3 DNA is TGTGCCAGCAGTGAACAGGGGCTAGCGGGAGTAGAGACCCAGTACTTC. The full variable domain, rest sourced from reference TRBV25-1 and TRBJ2-5, is EADIYQTPRYLVIGTGKKITLECSQTMGHDKMYWYQQDPGMELHLIHYSYGVNSTEKGDLSSESTVSRIRTEHFPLTLESARPSHTSQYLCASSEQGLAGVETQYFGPGTRLLVL.